The entry below describes one T cell receptor (beta chain). The data derive from a study of T cell changes during pregnancy in multiple sclerosis. The CDR3 extends over 14 amino acids. J lost 5 bases, V lost 8 bases, and 11 bases had no gene match. Germline CDR1 MNHEY, CDR2 SMNVEV (reference sequence). Clones were read by immunoSEQ multiplex PCR, and TCRdb kept only the in-frame ones, dropping some. This table holds tens of thousands of clones, roughly 94% found once. The clonotype originates from a female donor with multiple sclerosis, enrolled in a pregnancy study. The chain is built from TRBV27 and TRBJ1-1, with TRBD1 matching over 7 bases. The starting material was CD8+ T cells from peripheral blood mononuclear cells, obtained after pregnancy. The CDR3 coding sequence is TGTGCCAGCGGATACAGGGGTGGGGGAACTGAAGCTTTCTTT. Translating gives CASGYRGGGTEAFF.